This T cell receptor beta chain was retrieved from a study of blood T cell repertoires in COVID-19. As for the study in general: Some COVID-19 samples were acute and others convalescent; all came from the United States, Italy and Spain. T cells, B-cell-depleted T cells, or PBMCs provided the cDNA or gDNA that served as material.

Profiled with immunoSEQ multiplex PCR; TCRdb holds only in-frame clones, not every one. The sample lists approximately 240,000 clones, around 81% occurring once. Per the germline V gene, CDR1 is LGHNA and CDR2 is YNFKEQ. CDR3 size: 15 residues. V was clipped by 0 bases and J by 4 bases, with 10 bases between them. The sequencing input was peripheral blood. The clonotype originates from a woman aged 60-70 years with active or convalescent COVID-19. The chain uses TRBV4-2 and TRBJ1-3; no clear D gene. This chain's CDR3 is CASSQDQTGGNTIYF. In nucleotides, the CDR3 is TGTGCCAGCAGCCAAGATCAAACGGGAGGAAACACCATATATTTT.